The 26 T cell receptor beta chains given below trace back to one sample, sequenced in a study of shared clonotypes between healthy human individuals. Some clones are missing from TCRdb's copy, which holds only in-frame ones; the method was immunoSEQ multiplex PCR. Among 2 million to 3 million clones listed, around nine tenths were seen once. What was sequenced was naive CD4+ T cells sorted from blood. Subset indicated: CD45RA+ positively selected. All receptors derive from a young man in good health.

The chain is built from TRBV7-2 and TRBJ2-3; 7 bases align to TRBD2. The germline gives CDR1 SGHTA, CDR2 FQGNSA. The CDR3 runs 16 residues. V lost 1 base, J lost 3 bases, and 7 bases stayed unmatched. CDR3 nucleotide sequence: TGTGCCAGCAGCTTAGTTGCGGGAGTCGTTACAGATACGCAGTATTTT. Translating gives CASSLVAGVVTDTQYF.

This clone appeared a few times. The chain joins TRBV10-3 to TRBJ1-2, with TRBD1 matching over 11 bases. The length of the CDR3 is 12 residues. From germline, CDR1 is ENHRY and CDR2 SYGVKD. The junction had 4 bases not matched to a gene; V was cut back by 9 bases and J by 7 bases. CDR3 bases: TGTGCCATAGGGACAGGGGGTGGTGGCTACACCTTC. Amino acids: CAIGTGGGGYTF.

This clone has a handful of counts. The V call is TRBV4-3, the J call TRBJ1-5, with D hard to call. Germline CDR1 is LGHNA and CDR2 is YSLEER. The CDR3 loop spans 15 amino acids. The V end lost 1 base, the J end lost 7 bases, and 14 bases lay between the germline ends. CDR3 sequence reads: CASSQVTGPSQPQHF. CDR3 DNA: TGCGCCAGCAGCCAAGTTACCGGGCCGTCACAGCCCCAGCATTTT.

The chain couples TRBV5-4 to TRBJ2-5; no firm D call. V lost 0 bases and J 5 bases, leaving 11 bases between the germline ends. This CDR3 is 14 amino acids long. Germline assignment: CDR1 SGHNT and CDR2 YYREEE (reference sequence). CDR3 coding DNA: TGTGCCAGCAGCTTGGAAGTCGGCCGGGAGACCCAGTACTTC. Protein sequence: CASSLEVGRETQYF.

As to this clone: At the DNA level, this CDR3 is encoded by other sequences in the same sample as well. The J gene is TRBJ2-3, the V gene TRBV18; D is undetermined. This CDR3 is 13 amino acids long. Between the trimmed V and J ends, which lost 1 base and 4 bases, there was a span of 6 bases. From germline, CDR1 is KGHSH and CDR2 LQKENI. The CDR3 bases are TGTGCCAGCTCACCACAGGCGCCAGATACGCAGTATTTT. Its translation is CASSPQAPDTQYF.

This chain uses TRBV21-1 with TRBJ2-4; the table's TRBD2 call for D was not verified on the DNA. TRBV21-1 is annotated as a pseudogene. The CDR3 totals 22 residues. CDR3 sequence reads: CASSKRGRGGTSGNLAKNIQYF. DNA for the CDR3: TGTGCCAGCAGCAAAAGGGGCAGGGGTGGCACTAGCGGCAATCTAGCCAAAAACATTCAGTACTTC.

The chain uses TRBV5-6 and TRBJ2-3; 13 positions match TRBD2. Germline CDR1 is SGHDT and CDR2 is YYEEEE. This CDR3 has 18 amino acids. Losses at the gene ends were 4 bases for V and 5 bases for J; bases not matched to a gene: 13. For the CDR3, the DNA is TGTGCCAGCAGCCCCTCGCCGGGACTAGCGGGATGGGTAGATACGCAGTATTTT. It is translated as CASSPSPGLAGWVDTQYF. Complete variable domain (other parts from reference TRBV5-6 and TRBJ2-3): DAGVTQSPTHLIKTRGQQVTLRCSPKSGHDTVSWYQQALGQGPQFIFQYYEEEERQRGNFPDRFSGHQFPNYSSELNVNALLLGDSALYLCASSPSPGLAGWVDTQYFGPGTRLTVL.

A single count supports this clone. This sample includes further DNA sequences coding for the same CDR3. The chain carries TRBV6-1 and TRBJ2-5; 7 nucleotides match TRBD1. V was clipped by 6 bases and J by 1 base; unmatched bases: 8. The germline CDR1 and CDR2 sequences are MNHNS and SASEGT. CDR3 size: 15 residues. The CDR3 is CASRAGTVSQETQYF. Written as DNA, the CDR3 is TGTGCCAGCAGAGCCGGGACAGTAAGCCAAGAGACCCAGTACTTC.

This chain uses TRBV5-4 with TRBJ1-1; weak D call: TRBD1 (6 bases). Germline values: CDR1 SGHNT, CDR2 YYREEE (reference sequence). This CDR3 has 14 residues. Trimming removed 4 bases at V and 4 bases at J, with 14 bases between. CDR3 nucleotides: TGTGCCAGCAGCCCACCAGACAGGACCACTGAAGCTTTCTTT. It is translated as CASSPPDRTTEAFF.

The chain couples TRBV6-1 to TRBJ2-6; TRBD2 aligns across 7 bases. The germline CDR1 and CDR2 sequences are MNHNS and SASEGT. This CDR3 is built from 15 residues. With 5 bases clipped from V and 0 bases from J, the junction kept 1 base outside the gene matches. The CDR3 sequence is CASSTGGSGANVLTF. CDR3 coding DNA: TGTGCCAGCAGTACGGGGGGCTCTGGGGCCAACGTCCTGACTTTC.

The genes are TRBV18 and TRBJ2-2, with D tentatively TRBD1 (5 bases). The CDR3 spans 14 residues. Germline loops: CDR1 KGHSH, CDR2 LQKENI. Trimming stripped 2 bases from V and 6 bases from J, with 10 bases between. The CDR3, as DNA: TGTGCCAGCTCACCAGCAGGGCGATCCGGGGAGCTGTTTTTT. It codes for CASSPAGRSGELFF.

This chain's CDR3 is CASSEESVATDTQYF. CDR3 nucleotides: TGTGCCAGCAGTGAGGAAAGCGTGGCGACAGATACGCAGTATTTT. The V and J genes are TRBV2 and TRBJ2-3; D is undetermined. The germline gives CDR1 SNHLY, CDR2 FYNNEI. This CDR3 spans 15 amino acids. V was clipped by 3 bases and J by 3 bases, with 13 bases between them.

This chain connects TRBV11-1 to TRBJ2-2; weak D call: TRBD2 (6 bases). The CDR3 spans 15 residues. Germline assignment: CDR1 SGHAT and CDR2 FQDESV (reference sequence). The V gene lost 6 bases and the J gene lost 9 bases, with 20 bases spanning the gap. CDR3: CASSPAEGSVRELFF. In DNA form, the CDR3 reads TGTGCCAGCAGTCCCGCGGAGGGAAGCGTGAGGGAGCTGTTTTTT.

This sequence joins TRBV10-3 and TRBJ2-7; D is ambiguous. V lost 6 bases and J lost 0, with 12 bases in between. Per germline, CDR1 ENHRY and CDR2 SYGVKD. The CDR3 extends over 14 amino acids. CDR3 in amino acids: CAIRDPSGSYEQYF. The CDR3 nucleotides read TGTGCCATCAGGGACCCCTCTGGCTCCTACGAGCAGTACTTC.

This clone was counted a few times. This chain joins TRBV7-9 and TRBJ1-6, with 10 bases lining up with TRBD1. After removal of 0 bases from V and 7 bases from J, the junction contained 3 bases not matched to a gene. Germline V gene sequence: CDR1 SEHNR, CDR2 FQNEAQ (reference sequence). CDR3 length: 16 residues. The CDR3 loop reads CASSLARTGGNSPLHF. CDR3 in DNA: TGTGCCAGCAGCTTAGCTAGGACAGGGGGAAATTCACCCCTCCACTTT.

V gene TRBV5-6 combines with J gene TRBJ1-1; TRBD1 might be the D (5 bases). CDR3 length: 19 amino acids. The V gene lost 2 bases and the J gene lost 12 bases, with 35 bases spanning the gap. The germline gives CDR1 SGHDT, CDR2 YYEEEE. The DNA for the CDR3 is TGTGCCAGCAGCTTTTTCGTTGGTCGGGACGAATGGGCTGGATTGTATCCTTTCTTT. It is translated as CASSFFVGRDEWAGLYPFF.

V is TRBV5-6 and J is TRBJ2-1; maybe TRBD2 (5 bases). V was pared by 3 bases and J by 12 bases, with 19 bases between. CDR3 size: 14 residues. From germline, CDR1 is SGHDT and CDR2 YYEEEE. CDR3: CASSSERLKWGQFF. In DNA form, the CDR3 reads TGTGCCAGCAGCTCCGAGCGGTTAAAGTGGGGGCAGTTCTTC.

This clone was observed a handful of times. This chain uses TRBV7-9 with TRBJ1-4; D is unresolved. The CDR3 sequence is 14 residues long. With 1 base removed from V and 6 bases from J, the gap between germline ends came to 9 bases. Germline V lookup: CDR1 SEHNR, CDR2 FQNEAQ (reference sequence). For the CDR3, the DNA is TGTGCCAGCAGCTTAGGGCCTGGGGATGAAAAACTGTTTTTT. Protein sequence: CASSLGPGDEKLFF.

V usage is TRBV6-5 and J usage is TRBJ2-1; TRBD1 agrees at 7 bases. The CDR3 loop spans 15 amino acids. V dropped 6 bases and J dropped 8; count of bases not matched to a gene: 13. Germline lookup yields CDR1 MNHEY and CDR2 SVGAGI. This chain's CDR3 is CASSSHRGRWDEQFF. In DNA form, the CDR3 reads TGTGCCAGCAGCTCGCACAGGGGCCGATGGGATGAGCAGTTCTTC.

The CDR3 region is CASSQQRYEQYF. In nucleotides, the CDR3 is TGTGCCAGCAGCCAGCAAAGATACGAGCAGTACTTC. The chain joins TRBV5-6 to TRBJ2-7; the D is unclear. The V gene's germline CDR1 is SGHDT and CDR2 YYEEEE. The CDR3 has 12 amino acids. The V end lost 4 bases, the J end lost 4 bases, and 9 bases lay between the germline ends.

This clone was picked up one time. The V gene is TRBV30, the J gene TRBJ1-2; D gene ambiguous. The germline V and J ends were trimmed by 0 bases and 5 bases, with 10 bases remaining between them. The V gene's germline CDR1 is GTSNPN and CDR2 SVGIG (reference sequence). The CDR3 sequence is 13 residues long. The CDR3 region is CAWSVLVDYGYTF. For the CDR3, the DNA is TGTGCCTGGAGTGTATTGGTCGATTATGGCTACACCTTC.

The rearrangement links TRBV6-5 to TRBJ2-2; D remains ambiguous. Per the germline V gene, CDR1 is MNHEY and CDR2 is SVGAGI. The germline V and J ends were trimmed by 0 bases and 7 bases, with 6 bases remaining between them. The length of the CDR3 is 13 residues. The CDR3 here is CASSYSGNGELFF. Here the CDR3 DNA reads TGTGCCAGCAGTTACTCAGGAAACGGGGAGCTGTTTTTT.

This chain uses TRBV7-2 with TRBJ2-7, with D unresolved. Trimming took off 5 bases at V and 2 bases at J, with 13 bases between the two ends. Germline-derived CDR1 and CDR2 are SGHTA and FQGNSA. This CDR3 has 14 amino acids. The CDR3 region has the DNA TGTGCCAGCAGCATCCTGGTGGGCCCCTACGAGCAGTACTTC. It encodes CASSILVGPYEQYF. Together with reference TRBV7-2 and TRBJ2-7, the CDR3 gives the full variable domain: GAGVSQSPSNKVTEKGKDVELRCDPISGHTALYWYRQSLGQGLEFLIYFQGNSAPDKSGLPSDRFSAERTGGSVSTLTIQRTQQEDSAVYLCASSILVGPYEQYFGPGTRLTVT.

In the case of this clone: The sample carries other DNA sequences with the same CDR3. CDR3 DNA: TGTGCCAGCAGCCGGGGACAGGGCTACGAGCAGTACTTC. This codes for CASSRGQGYEQYF. The chain recombines TRBV6-6 with TRBJ2-7, with 9 bases matching TRBD1. This CDR3 contains 13 residues. Trimming cost V 6 bases and J 3 bases; bases outside gene matches: 3. Germline CDR1 is MNHNY and CDR2 is SVGAGI (reference sequence).

V gene TRBV29-1 combines with J gene TRBJ2-6; a weak D match, TRBD1 (5 bases). This CDR3 is built from 13 residues. Germline lookup yields CDR1 SQVTM and CDR2 ANQGSEA. The V end was cut by 6 bases, the J end by 4 bases, with 10 bases between. CDR3 loop: CSVSWGGANVLTF. For the CDR3, the DNA is TGCAGCGTCTCGTGGGGCGGGGCCAACGTCCTGACTTTC.

Here the CDR3 DNA reads TGTGCCAGTAGTAATTCGAGGGGTGAGACCCTAGGCTACACCTTC. This gives the protein CASSNSRGETLGYTF. The V and J genes are TRBV19 and TRBJ1-2, with D perhaps matching TRBD1 (5 bases). The CDR3 totals 15 residues. Germline V gives CDR1 LNHDA, CDR2 SQIVND (reference sequence). The V end lost 4 bases, the J end lost 8 bases, and 20 bases lay between the germline ends.